A selection of T cell receptor beta chains follows, all from one sample in a study of T cells in Graves' hyperthyroidism and ophthalmopathy. TCRdb reprocessed the multiplex PCR reads via MiXCR and lists one record per CDR3 protein. The sample shows more than 500,000 distinct CDR3 sequences, 46% of them seen only once. Sequencing was carried out using peripheral blood or thyroid tissue (not recorded which). The receptor set was obtained from an adult woman with Graves' disease, either hyperthyroidism or ophthalmopathy (not recorded which). Both conserved end residues are part of each CDR3. D genes are given only for firm matches. Only some rows state a clone size, as once, few, many or a class for expanded clones.

d_call: .; clone_size: .; j_call: TRBJ1-3; v_call: TRBV7-3; cdr3_nt: TGTGCCAGCGCCCGTAACGGGGGCAACACCATATATTTT; cdr3_aa: CASARNGGNTIYF
d_call: TRBD1; clone_size: few; j_call: TRBJ1-5; v_call: TRBV29-1; cdr3_nt: TGCAGCGTTGCTGACAGGGTCAATCAGCCCCAGCATTTT; cdr3_aa: CSVADRVNQPQHF
d_call: TRBD1; clone_size: many; j_call: TRBJ1-2; v_call: TRBV7-9; cdr3_nt: TGTGCCAGCAGCCCTTCGTTCTATAGGACAGGGGGAGTCTATGGCTACACCTTC; cdr3_aa: CASSPSFYRTGGVYGYTF
d_call: .; clone_size: few; j_call: TRBJ2-1; v_call: TRBV15; cdr3_nt: TGTGCCACCAGCAGAGATCTCCTTGCCAGTCGGGAGAGGAATGAGCAGTTCTTC; cdr3_aa: CATSRDLLASRERNEQFF
d_call: .; clone_size: .; j_call: TRBJ2-7; v_call: TRBV12-3/TRBV12-4; cdr3_nt: TGTGCCAGCAGTGAAGGAGACTCCTACGAGCAGTACTTC; cdr3_aa: CASSEGDSYEQYF
d_call: TRBD1; clone_size: .; j_call: TRBJ2-7; v_call: TRBV20-1; cdr3_nt: TGCAGTGCTAGGGCAGGAGGCAGGGGGAACGAGCAGTACTTC; cdr3_aa: CSARAGGRGNEQYF
d_call: .; clone_size: .; j_call: TRBJ1-2; v_call: TRBV4-2; cdr3_nt: TGTGCCAGCAGCTCGGGGGGTAAGGACTATGGCTACACCTTC; cdr3_aa: CASSSGGKDYGYTF
d_call: .; clone_size: many; j_call: TRBJ2-5; v_call: TRBV4-2; cdr3_nt: TGTGCCAGCAGCCAAGAGTCTCGCGGTGGGGCCTATTACCAAGAGACCCAGTACTTC; cdr3_aa: CASSQESRGGAYYQETQYF
d_call: .; clone_size: many; j_call: TRBJ1-5; v_call: TRBV19; cdr3_nt: TGTGCCAGTAGTAACGACAGGACTTTTCAGCCCCAGCATTTT; cdr3_aa: CASSNDRTFQPQHF
d_call: .; clone_size: .; j_call: TRBJ2-5; v_call: TRBV10-3; cdr3_nt: TGTGCCATCAGTGTCTCGGCCTCGCAAGAGACCCAGTACTTC; cdr3_aa: CAISVSASQETQYF
d_call: .; clone_size: many; j_call: TRBJ2-7; v_call: TRBV12-3/TRBV12-4; cdr3_nt: TGTGCCAGCAGTTCCAGCTGGCAGGGGCTCTACGAGCAGTACTTC; cdr3_aa: CASSSSWQGLYEQYF
d_call: TRBD1; clone_size: many; j_call: TRBJ1-2; v_call: TRBV25-1; cdr3_nt: TGTGCTAGCAGTGACTACTCAGGGGGTTATGGCTACACCTTC; cdr3_aa: CASSDYSGGYGYTF
d_call: .; clone_size: .; j_call: TRBJ1-4; v_call: TRBV7-2; cdr3_nt: TGTGCCAGCAGCTTACGGCAGGGAACACTGTTTTTT; cdr3_aa: CASSLRQGTLFF
d_call: TRBD1; clone_size: many; j_call: TRBJ1-2; v_call: TRBV10-3; cdr3_nt: TGTGCCATCAACCAGGGACAGCCCGCCTATGGCTACACCTTC; cdr3_aa: CAINQGQPAYGYTF
d_call: TRBD1; clone_size: .; j_call: TRBJ1-2; v_call: TRBV19; cdr3_nt: TGTGCCACCCCCCGGAGGCAGGGGGCAGGCGGCTACACCTTC; cdr3_aa: CATPRRQGAGGYTF
d_call: TRBD1; clone_size: few; j_call: TRBJ1-2; v_call: TRBV27; cdr3_nt: TGTGCCAGCAGTGGGACAGGGAATAACTATGGCTACACCTTC; cdr3_aa: CASSGTGNNYGYTF
d_call: .; clone_size: many; j_call: TRBJ2-7; v_call: TRBV6-5; cdr3_nt: TGTGCCAGCAGTTACCCCGGCTCCTACGAGCAGTACTTC; cdr3_aa: CASSYPGSYEQYF
d_call: TRBD1; clone_size: .; j_call: TRBJ1-5; v_call: TRBV20-1; cdr3_nt: TGCAGTGCTGCGAGTGGACAGGAAATCAATCAGCCCCAGCATTTT; cdr3_aa: CSAASGQEINQPQHF
d_call: .; clone_size: many; j_call: TRBJ2-5; v_call: TRBV2; cdr3_nt: TGTGCCAGCAGTGAAGTAGAGTGGGAGACCCAATACTTC; cdr3_aa: CASSEVEWETQYF
d_call: TRBD1; clone_size: many; j_call: TRBJ1-1; v_call: TRBV28; cdr3_nt: TGTGCCAGCAGCCTATTACAGGGGAGGGCTGAAGCTTTCTTT; cdr3_aa: CASSLLQGRAEAFF
d_call: .; clone_size: .; j_call: TRBJ1-1; v_call: TRBV7-9; cdr3_nt: TGTGCCAGCAGCTTAACACGGGACGGCGGAACTGAAGCTTTCTTT; cdr3_aa: CASSLTRDGGTEAFF
d_call: .; clone_size: many; j_call: TRBJ2-7; v_call: TRBV19; cdr3_nt: TGTGCCAGTAGTCCCCGACCTAGGGGCTCCTACGAGCAGTACTTC; cdr3_aa: CASSPRPRGSYEQYF
d_call: .; clone_size: many; j_call: TRBJ2-2; v_call: TRBV19; cdr3_nt: TGTGCCAGTAGTCCGACTAAAACTAACACCGGGGAGCTGTTTTTT; cdr3_aa: CASSPTKTNTGELFF
d_call: .; clone_size: .; j_call: TRBJ1-1; v_call: TRBV7-9; cdr3_nt: TGTGCCAGCAGCCCTCTTAGGGCTGGGACTGAAGCTTTCTTT; cdr3_aa: CASSPLRAGTEAFF
d_call: .; clone_size: .; j_call: TRBJ1-2; v_call: TRBV6-5; cdr3_nt: TGTGCCAGCAGTTACTCGGGGGCCCGAGCCTACAATGGCTACACCTTC; cdr3_aa: CASSYSGARAYNGYTF
d_call: .; clone_size: many; j_call: TRBJ2-6; v_call: TRBV14; cdr3_nt: TGTGCCAGCAGCCCTCGGATGAGGGTCCACTCGGGGGCCAACGTCCTGACTTTC; cdr3_aa: CASSPRMRVHSGANVLTF
d_call: .; clone_size: many; j_call: TRBJ2-7; v_call: TRBV15; cdr3_nt: TGTGCCACCAGCCGGGATAGGGTGGGGTTCGAGCAGTACTTC; cdr3_aa: CATSRDRVGFEQYF
d_call: .; clone_size: .; j_call: TRBJ2-7; v_call: TRBV7-2; cdr3_nt: TGTGCCAGCAGCTTAGTAACCGGCTCCTACGAGCAGTACTTC; cdr3_aa: CASSLVTGSYEQYF
d_call: .; clone_size: few; j_call: TRBJ2-3; v_call: TRBV7-8; cdr3_nt: TGTGCCAGCAGCTTAGGGCCCCATGTCGCAGATACGCAGTATTTT; cdr3_aa: CASSLGPHVADTQYF
d_call: TRBD1; clone_size: .; j_call: TRBJ2-2; v_call: TRBV27; cdr3_nt: TGTGCCAGCAGTCGCCGGGACAGATATACCGGGGAGCTGTTTTTT; cdr3_aa: CASSRRDRYTGELFF
d_call: .; clone_size: many; j_call: TRBJ2-2; v_call: TRBV5-1; cdr3_nt: TGCGCCAGCAGCGGGGGGATGAACACCGGGGAGCTGTTTTTT; cdr3_aa: CASSGGMNTGELFF
d_call: .; clone_size: many; j_call: TRBJ1-3; v_call: TRBV12-3/TRBV12-4; cdr3_nt: TGTGCCAGCAGTTCCGGACGCAGGGTAAATGGAAACACCATATATTTT; cdr3_aa: CASSSGRRVNGNTIYF
d_call: .; clone_size: .; j_call: TRBJ2-7; v_call: TRBV29-1; cdr3_nt: TGCAGCGCGGGTAAGGCGTACGAGCAGTACTTC; cdr3_aa: CSAGKAYEQYF
d_call: .; clone_size: many; j_call: TRBJ1-6; v_call: TRBV7-9; cdr3_nt: TGTGCCAGCGACTACGTAGGGGGGAATTCACCCCTCCACTTT; cdr3_aa: CASDYVGGNSPLHF
d_call: .; clone_size: few; j_call: TRBJ2-5; v_call: TRBV29-1; cdr3_nt: TGCAGCGTTGGCCCTCCCTCAGCAGGGGTTACAGAGACCCAGTACTTC; cdr3_aa: CSVGPPSAGVTETQYF
d_call: TRBD2; clone_size: once; j_call: TRBJ2-2; v_call: TRBV7-9; cdr3_nt: TGTGCCAGCAGCCCCACTAGCGGGGGAAGCACCGGGGAGCTGCTTTTT; cdr3_aa: CASSPTSGGSTGELLF
d_call: .; clone_size: .; j_call: TRBJ1-1; v_call: TRBV7-2; cdr3_nt: TGTGCCAGCAGCTTAGAGGGCGGGGGTACTGAAGCTTTCTTT; cdr3_aa: CASSLEGGGTEAFF
d_call: .; clone_size: many; j_call: TRBJ2-7; v_call: TRBV7-9; cdr3_nt: TGTGCCAGCAGCAACAGAGGTGTCGACTACGAGCAGTACTTC; cdr3_aa: CASSNRGVDYEQYF
d_call: .; clone_size: .; j_call: TRBJ1-4; v_call: TRBV10-3; cdr3_nt: TGTGCCATCACCGGGACATACTTTGAAAAACTGTTTTTT; cdr3_aa: CAITGTYFEKLFF
d_call: TRBD2; clone_size: .; j_call: TRBJ2-2; v_call: TRBV28; cdr3_nt: TGTGCCAGCAGCCGGGGACTAGCGGGACGCACCGGGGAGCTGTTTTTT; cdr3_aa: CASSRGLAGRTGELFF
d_call: .; clone_size: many; j_call: TRBJ1-5; v_call: TRBV5-1; cdr3_nt: TGCGCCAGCAGCTTGAGGGGGGATGGGGCTCAGCCCCAGCATTTT; cdr3_aa: CASSLRGDGAQPQHF
d_call: .; clone_size: .; j_call: TRBJ2-1; v_call: TRBV11-2; cdr3_nt: TGTGCCAGCACCACATCGGGGACCAATGAGCAGTTCTTC; cdr3_aa: CASTTSGTNEQFF